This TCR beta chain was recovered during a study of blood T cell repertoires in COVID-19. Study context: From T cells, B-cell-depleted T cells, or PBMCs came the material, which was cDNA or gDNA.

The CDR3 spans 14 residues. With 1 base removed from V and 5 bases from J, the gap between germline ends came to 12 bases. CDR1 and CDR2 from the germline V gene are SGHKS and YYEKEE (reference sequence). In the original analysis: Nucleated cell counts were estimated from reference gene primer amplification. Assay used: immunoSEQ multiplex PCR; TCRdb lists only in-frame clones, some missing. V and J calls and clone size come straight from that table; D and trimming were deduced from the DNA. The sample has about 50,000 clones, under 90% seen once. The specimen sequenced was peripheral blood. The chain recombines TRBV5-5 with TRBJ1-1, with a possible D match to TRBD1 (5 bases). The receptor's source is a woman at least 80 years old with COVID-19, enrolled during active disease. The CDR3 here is CASSLWGGDTEAFF. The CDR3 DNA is TGTGCCAGCAGCTTGTGGGGAGGGGATACTGAAGCTTTCTTT.